A selection of T cell receptor beta chains follows, all from one sample in a study of circulating tumor DNA in untreated peripheral T-cell lymphoma. Assay used: immunoSEQ multiplex PCR; TCRdb lists only in-frame clones, some missing. Of roughly 2,000 clones detected, around 87% appear once; the ten largest clones hold around 73%. Input material: tumor tissue. Source of these receptors: a human donor with peripheral T-cell lymphoma. Both conserved end residues are part of each CDR3. The D gene is left open where the match is weak. The listing skips clone size in some rows; elsewhere it reads once, few, many or a size class.

D: TRBD1
V: TRBV11-1
J: TRBJ1-4
size: once
DNA: TGTGCCAGCAGCCGACAGGGAATTAATGAAAAACTGTTTTTT
CDR3: CASSRQGINEKLFF

D: .
V: TRBV19
J: TRBJ2-6
size: .
DNA: TGTGCCAGTACCTCGGTCGGGTCGGCTGGGGCCAACGTCCTGACTTTC
CDR3: CASTSVGSAGANVLTF

D: TRBD1
V: TRBV19
J: TRBJ1-1
size: .
DNA: TGTGCCAGTAGTACTACAGGGGTTTTTAACCCTGAAGCTTTCTTT
CDR3: CASSTTGVFNPEAFF

D: .
V: TRBV6-8
J: TRBJ2-7
size: .
DNA: TGTGCCAGCAGTTTCAATTACGGGACACACTACGAGCAGTACTTC
CDR3: CASSFNYGTHYEQYF

D: TRBD1
V: TRBV19
J: TRBJ2-2
size: .
DNA: TGTGCCAGTAGGGCCGACAGGGCCACCGGGGAGCTGTTTTTT
CDR3: CASRADRATGELFF

D: .
V: TRBV14
J: TRBJ1-2
size: .
DNA: TGTGCCAGCAGCCAAGATCCCGTACCCTATGGCTACACCTTC
CDR3: CASSQDPVPYGYTF

D: .
V: TRBV14
J: TRBJ2-3
size: .
DNA: TGTGCCAGCAGCCTCATGACAGGTGGGGCCGGAGATACGCAGTATTTT
CDR3: CASSLMTGGAGDTQYF

D: .
V: TRBV28
J: TRBJ2-5
size: .
DNA: TGTGCCAGCAGTGAACTCGGAAGTCCCCAGTACTTC
CDR3: CASSELGSPQYF

D: TRBD1
V: TRBV10-3
J: TRBJ1-5
size: large
DNA: TGTGCCATCAGTGTTGACAGGGGGAGTAATCAGCCCCAGCATTTT
CDR3: CAISVDRGSNQPQHF

D: .
V: TRBV11-3
J: TRBJ2-2
size: .
DNA: TGTGCCAGCAGCTTATCCCAGGGTGGAACCGGGGAGCTGTTTTTT
CDR3: CASSLSQGGTGELFF

D: .
V: TRBV7-1
J: TRBJ1-2
size: .
DNA: TGTGCCAGCACCCTTACAGGGAATAGCTATGGCTACACCTTC
CDR3: CASTLTGNSYGYTF

D: TRBD1
V: TRBV30
J: TRBJ2-1
size: .
DNA: TGTGCCTGGAGTGTACTTAGGACAGGGGTTTTCTACAATGAGCAGTTCTTC
CDR3: CAWSVLRTGVFYNEQFF

D: .
V: TRBV7-5
J: TRBJ2-2
size: .
DNA: TGTGCCAGCAGCTTGTACCAGGGGGCACAGGGGGAGCTGTTTTTT
CDR3: CASSLYQGAQGELFF

D: .
V: TRBV14
J: TRBJ1-1
size: .
DNA: TGTGCCAGCAGCCAAGGTGGGCCTGAAGCTTTCTTT
CDR3: CASSQGGPEAFF

D: TRBD2
V: TRBV6-8
J: TRBJ2-7
size: .
DNA: TGTGCCACCCTACCACCTGGGGGGGACTACGAGCAGTACTTC
CDR3: CATLPPGGDYEQYF

D: TRBD2
V: TRBV6-8
J: TRBJ2-1
size: .
DNA: TGTGCCAGCACTCCAGAGCGGGGGGGGCTTGGTGAGCAGTTCTTC
CDR3: CASTPERGGLGEQFF

D: .
V: TRBV30
J: TRBJ1-4
size: .
DNA: TGTGCCTGGAGTCCTACGAGGAGGTTAACTAATGAAAAACTGTTTTTT
CDR3: CAWSPTRRLTNEKLFF

D: TRBD1
V: TRBV30
J: TRBJ2-7
size: .
DNA: TGTGCCTCGAACAGGGGGCTGTACGAGCAGTACTTC
CDR3: CASNRGLYEQYF

D: TRBD2
V: TRBV11-3
J: TRBJ2-7
size: .
DNA: TGTGCCAGCAGATTTCGACCTAGCGGGGGGAGCTCCTACGAGCAGTACTTC
CDR3: CASRFRPSGGSSYEQYF

D: TRBD1
V: TRBV30
J: TRBJ1-2
size: once
DNA: TGTGCCTGGACCTTTGACAGGGGGGACTATGGCTACACCTTC
CDR3: CAWTFDRGDYGYTF

D: TRBD1
V: TRBV15
J: TRBJ1-2
size: few
DNA: TGTGCCACCAGTCAGGGGGGACAGGGGGCCGGGAGCTATAGCTACACCTTC
CDR3: CATSQGGQGAGSYSYTF

D: .
V: TRBV7-7
J: TRBJ1-1
size: .
DNA: TGTGCCAGCAGCTCTAAACAGGGACGGCTGAACACTGAAGCTTTCTTT
CDR3: CASSSKQGRLNTEAFF

D: TRBD1
V: TRBV11-3
J: TRBJ1-1
size: .
DNA: TGTGCCAGCCTCGGGACAGGGGGAAGAACTGAAGCTTTCTTT
CDR3: CASLGTGGRTEAFF

D: .
V: TRBV12-5
J: TRBJ1-5
size: .
DNA: TGTGCTAGTGGTTCCGCGTTAAATAGCAATCAGCCCCAGCATTTT
CDR3: CASGSALNSNQPQHF

D: TRBD1
V: TRBV28
J: TRBJ1-6
size: .
DNA: TGTGCCAGCAGTTACCGACAGGGCGCCTATAATTCACCCCTCCACTTT
CDR3: CASSYRQGAYNSPLHF

D: TRBD1
V: TRBV11-3
J: TRBJ2-2
size: .
DNA: TGTGCCAGCAGCGGGACAGGGAGAAACACCGGGGAGCTGTTTTTT
CDR3: CASSGTGRNTGELFF

D: TRBD1
V: TRBV11-3
J: TRBJ2-7
size: .
DNA: TGTGCCAGCGGGAGGATGGGACAGGGGCTCGAGCAGTACTTC
CDR3: CASGRMGQGLEQYF

D: .
V: TRBV29-1
J: TRBJ2-5
size: .
DNA: TGCAGCGTTGAAGAAACGGGGATCCAAGAGACCCAGTACTTC
CDR3: CSVEETGIQETQYF

D: .
V: TRBV11-3
J: TRBJ2-2
size: .
DNA: TGTGCCAGCAGCCTGGGGGTGAACACCGGGGAGCTGTTTTTT
CDR3: CASSLGVNTGELFF

D: .
V: TRBV30
J: TRBJ1-2
size: .
DNA: TGTGCCTGGAGTCCAAGGGCCGGGGCCTCGTTCGGTGGCTACACCTTC
CDR3: CAWSPRAGASFGGYTF

D: .
V: TRBV11-3
J: TRBJ2-1
size: once
DNA: TGTGCCAGCAGCAATCTAAGATCGGGGGCTGGGGGCAATGAGCAGTTCTTC
CDR3: CASSNLRSGAGGNEQFF

D: .
V: TRBV23-1
J: TRBJ2-7
size: .
DNA: TGCGCCAACCAGTCGGCCGGGGTCGCCCCCTACGAGCAGTACTTC
CDR3: CANQSAGVAPYEQYF

D: .
V: TRBV19
J: TRBJ1-2
size: .
DNA: TGTGCCAGTGAGCCCATGGGGGCAGGCTCTAACTATGGCTACACCTTC
CDR3: CASEPMGAGSNYGYTF

D: .
V: TRBV19
J: TRBJ2-2
size: few
DNA: TGTGCCAGTAGTATGGCGATGGTGGCAACCGGGGAGCTGTTTTTT
CDR3: CASSMAMVATGELFF

D: .
V: TRBV29-1
J: TRBJ2-3
size: .
DNA: TGCGCCAGCAGGGGCAGAAACACAGATACGCAGTATTTT
CDR3: CASRGRNTDTQYF

D: .
V: TRBV28
J: TRBJ1-6
size: few
DNA: TGTGCCAGCAGTTTAGCCGACCTGAATTCACCCCTCCACTTT
CDR3: CASSLADLNSPLHF